A single sample gave rise to the 24 T cell receptor beta chains below, sequenced in a study of blood T cells in healthy people across ages. A J-beta primer mix and a sample-barcoded 5' primer were used in a second PCR of roughly 7 to 12 cycles. TCRdb itself ran the 5' RACE reads through MiXCR, one entry per CDR3 protein. This table holds approximately 830,000 distinct CDR3 sequences, around 68% found once. Sequenced sample: blood. These receptor sequences come from a man aged 25-45 years in good health.

The chain has TRBV12-3 or TRBV12-4 and TRBJ2-1; 9 bases are shared with TRBD2. The CDR3 sequence is 14 residues long. Trimming removed 6 bases from V and 5 bases from J; junction bases left unmatched: 5. DNA of the CDR3: TGTGCCAGCAGGGGCGGGGGGGCCGACAATGAGCAGTTCTTC. Translated: CASRGGGADNEQFF.

The chain is built from TRBV6-2 or TRBV6-3 and TRBJ2-1, with D tentatively TRBD2 (5 bases). The J call may be incorrect, as the DNA end agrees better with TRBJ2-7. Germline V gene sequence: CDR1 MNHEY, CDR2 SVGEGT. This CDR3 comprises 15 residues. The CDR3 nucleotides are TGTGCCAGCAGTTACGCGCTGAGGGCCTACAATGAGCAGTACTTC. Protein product: CASSYALRAYNEQYF.

This clonotype showed up many times. The chain uses TRBV11-3 and TRBJ2-3; D might be TRBD1 or TRBD2, each matching 5 bases. Germline lookup yields CDR1 SGHNT and CDR2 YENEEA. Trimming pared 5 bases from V and 5 bases from J, leaving 14 bases between. The CDR3 spans 14 residues. Written as DNA, the CDR3 is TGTGCCAGCAGCACCCGGGGCGAGGGAGATACGCAGTATTTT. It is translated as CASSTRGEGDTQYF.

In nucleotides, the CDR3 is TGTGCCAGCAGTGAACGCCCAGGTCTTAGCACAGATACGCAGTATTTT. Amino acids: CASSERPGLSTDTQYF. J is TRBJ2-3 and V is TRBV6-1; D call uncertain. The V and J ends lost 2 bases and 0 bases respectively, with 12 bases between them. Looked up from germline, CDR1 is MNHNS and CDR2 is SASEGT. CDR3 length: 16 amino acids.

The gene calls are TRBV9 and TRBJ2-7, with 8 nucleotides matching TRBD2. The CDR3 has 15 amino acids. CDR1 is SGDLS, CDR2 YYNGEE, per germline. V gave up 4 bases and J gave up 1 base; unmatched junction bases: 7. CDR3 nucleotide sequence: TGTGCCAGCAGCCCCGGGGGGGACTCATCCTACGAGCAGTACTTC. Amino acid sequence: CASSPGGDSSYEQYF.

The chain combines TRBV20-1 with TRBJ1-5, with a tentative D call TRBD1 (5 bases). There are 13 residues in the CDR3. CDR1 and CDR2 from the germline V gene are DFQATT and SNEGSKA (reference sequence). V dropped 6 bases and J dropped 4 bases, with 13 bases sitting between them. Here the CDR3 DNA reads TGCAGTGCGACGGGACTGCAAAATCAGCCCCAGCATTTT. Residues: CSATGLQNQPQHF.

Comment on this clonotype: This could be a read error, since a much larger clone is one nucleotide away. The CDR3 nucleotides are TGCGCCAGCAGCGTGACAGGGTGGACAGATACGCAGTATTTT. It encodes CASSVTGWTDTQYF. The chain combines TRBV5-1 with TRBJ2-3, with 7 positions matching TRBD1. CDR1 SGHRS and CDR2 YFSETQ come from the germline V gene. Unmatched junction bases numbered 5, after V lost 4 bases and J lost 3 bases. CDR3 length: 14 amino acids. The full variable domain, completed using reference TRBV5-1 and TRBJ2-3, is KAGVTQTPRYLIKTRGQQVTLSCSPISGHRSVSWYQQTPGQGLQFLFEYFSETQRNKGNFPGRFSGRQFSNSRSEMNVSTLELGDSALYLCASSVTGWTDTQYFGPGTRLTVL.

The gene calls are TRBV7-2 and TRBJ2-1; tentatively, D is TRBD1 or TRBD2 (6 bases each). CDR1 SGHTA and CDR2 FQGNSA come from the germline V gene. CDR3 length: 14 amino acids. V was shortened by 5 bases and J by 8 bases, with 16 bases between the two germline ends. The CDR3 sequence: CASSPRPGGDEQFF. The CDR3 DNA sequence: TGTGCCAGCAGCCCACGTCCCGGGGGCGATGAGCAGTTCTTC.

The V call is TRBV9, the J call TRBJ1-1; D gene unclear. V was trimmed by 0 bases and J by 4 bases, leaving 7 bases between them. Germline V lookup: CDR1 SGDLS, CDR2 YYNGEE. The CDR3 consists of 13 residues. Here the CDR3 reads CASSVGGSTEAFF. DNA for the CDR3: TGTGCCAGCAGCGTAGGGGGTAGCACTGAAGCTTTCTTT.

The table lists this clonotype with a few counts. The V and J genes are TRBV6-2 or TRBV6-3 and TRBJ1-5; a weak D match, TRBD1 (6 bases). Germline V CDR1 and CDR2: MNHEY, SVGEGT. This CDR3 contains 14 residues. V was trimmed by 6 bases and J by 5 bases, leaving 14 bases between them. In DNA form, the CDR3 reads TGTGCCAGCAGGAGAACAGGGCTAGATCAGCCCCAGCATTTT. It is translated as CASRRTGLDQPQHF.

This clonotype was counted a single time. The J gene is TRBJ2-7, the V gene TRBV20-1; 8 nucleotides align to TRBD2. With 3 bases clipped from V and 6 bases from J, the junction kept 4 bases outside the gene matches. This CDR3 region has 12 residues. Germline V gene lookup returns CDR1 DFQATT and CDR2 SNEGSKA (reference sequence). CDR3 DNA sequence: TGCAGTGCTAGCGGGGGGGCCGTCGAGCAGTACTTC. This encodes CSASGGAVEQYF.

V and J are TRBV5-1 and TRBJ2-3; D gene unclear. The CDR3 is made up of 15 amino acids. CDR1 SGHRS and CDR2 YFSETQ come from the germline V gene. Trimming stripped 0 bases from V and 6 bases from J, with 14 bases between. In DNA, the CDR3 is TGCGCCAGCAGCTTGGAGGGTGCTAGTAGGGATACGCAGTATTTT. Translating it yields CASSLEGASRDTQYF.

This clonotype was counted a few times. As DNA, the CDR3 is TGTGCCAGCAAGGGAACCGAGAATTCACCCCTCCACTTT. It yields the protein CASKGTENSPLHF. The chain links TRBV2 to TRBJ1-6; D unresolved. Germline loops: CDR1 SNHLY, CDR2 FYNNEI. Trimming stripped 7 bases from V and 7 bases from J, with 11 bases between. This CDR3 spans 13 amino acids.

This clonotype was seen a few times. The chain couples TRBV7-2 to TRBJ2-5; 10 positions agree with TRBD1. This CDR3 comprises 15 residues. Trimming cost V 2 bases and J 4 bases; bases outside gene matches: 4. The germline V gene has CDR1 SGHTA and CDR2 FQGNSA. The CDR3 here is CASSLWDRGSETQYF. The CDR3 nucleotides are TGTGCCAGCAGCTTATGGGACAGGGGATCAGAGACCCAGTACTTC.

A few counts support this clonotype. The V gene is TRBV12-1, the J gene TRBJ2-1. TRBV12-1 is a listed pseudogene. This CDR3 comprises 15 residues. CDR3 sequence (DNA): TGTGCCAGCAGCTTATACAGGGGGTCCTACAATGAGCAGTTCTTC. It is translated as CASSLYRGSYNEQFF.

The CDR3 here is CATSGLAGGRPDEQYF. Here the CDR3 DNA reads TGTGCCACCAGCGGTTTAGCGGGGGGGCGTCCCGACGAGCAGTACTTC. The chain uses TRBV15 and TRBJ2-4; TRBD2 matches at 11 bases. The J call may be mistaken, given a closer DNA end match to TRBJ2-7. The CDR3 is made up of 16 amino acids. CDR1 and CDR2 from the germline V gene are LNHNV and YYDKDF (reference sequence).

This clonotype was seen more than once but under ten times. The rearrangement uses TRBV6-5 and TRBJ2-5; possible D gene TRBD1, 6 bases. The DNA end favors TRBJ2-7, so the J call may be wrong. Germline V gene lookup returns CDR1 MNHEY and CDR2 SVGAGI. The CDR3 is made up of 15 amino acids. In DNA form, the CDR3 reads TGTGCCAGCAGTTACTCACAGGGTTTTACGAACGAGCAGTACTTC. Protein sequence: CASSYSQGFTNEQYF.

A word on this clonotype: A read error may produce the germline difference seen at one junction end. J is TRBJ1-1 and V is TRBV3-1; D is unclear. There are 13 residues in the CDR3. In germline, CDR1 is LGHDT, CDR2 YNNKEL (reference sequence). In DNA, the CDR3 is TGTGCCGGCAGCCCTCGACGGTACACTGAAGCTTTCTTT. It codes for CAGSPRRYTEAFF.

The chain employs TRBV6-5 and TRBJ1-5; the D is unclear. Germline CDR1 is MNHEY and CDR2 is SVGAGI. This CDR3 is 15 amino acids long. Between the trimmed V and J ends, which lost 0 bases and 2 bases, there was a span of 8 bases. CDR3 region: CASSYSGRGNQPQHF. CDR3 DNA: TGTGCCAGCAGTTACTCGGGGAGAGGCAATCAGCCCCAGCATTTT.

Comments on this clonotype: The junction and the germline gene differ at one end; a read error may be behind it. The chain is built from TRBV4-3 and TRBJ2-5, with D perhaps TRBD2 (5 bases). The V gene's germline CDR1 is LGHNA and CDR2 YSLEER. CDR3 length equals 13 residues. This chain's CDR3 is CAGSQLPGGEQYF. For the CDR3, the DNA is TGCGCCGGCAGCCAGCTACCCGGTGGGGAGCAGTACTTC.

The V and J genes are TRBV13 and TRBJ1-2; possible D gene TRBD1, 6 bases. The CDR3 sequence is 14 residues long. Per germline, CDR1 PRHDT and CDR2 FYEKMQ (reference sequence). Trimming took 2 bases from V and 6 from J, leaving 13 bases between them. Here the CDR3 reads CASSLQQGRDGYTF. The CDR3 coding sequence is TGTGCCAGCAGCTTACAACAGGGACGGGATGGCTACACCTTC.

The chain combines TRBV28 with TRBJ1-5; maybe TRBD1 (5 bases). V gave up 3 bases and J gave up 9 bases, with 15 bases separating them. This CDR3 spans 14 amino acids. Per the germline V gene, CDR1 is MDHEN and CDR2 is SYDVKM. This CDR3 is CASSLGPQGPPQHF. Written as DNA, the CDR3 is TGTGCCAGCAGTTTGGGACCGCAGGGACCGCCCCAGCATTTT. The entire variable domain, with the rest obtained from reference TRBV28 and TRBJ1-5, is as follows: DVKVTQSSRYLVKRTGEKVFLECVQDMDHENMFWYRQDPGLGLRLIYFSYDVKMKEKGDIPEGYSVSREKKERFSLILESASTNQTSMYLCASSLGPQGPPQHFGDGTRLSIL.

The CDR3 loop is CAGTDRVDEKLFF. For the CDR3, the DNA is TGTGCCGGAACAGACAGGGTGGATGAAAAACTGTTTTTT. The chain couples TRBV7-9 to TRBJ1-4; 7 bases line up with TRBD1. The CDR3 spans 13 residues. Germline CDR1 is SEHNR and CDR2 is FQNEAQ (reference sequence). V was clipped by 11 bases and J by 6 bases; unmatched bases: 9.

The chain has TRBV20-1 and TRBJ1-2, with no clear D. Trimming removed 3 bases from V and 8 bases from J, with 13 bases in between. The CDR3 runs 12 residues. Per germline, CDR1 DFQATT and CDR2 SNEGSKA (reference sequence). CDR3 bases: TGCAGTGCTAGCCCGGGTCCGGCGGGCTACACCTTC. Translating gives CSASPGPAGYTF.